The next 24 T cell receptor beta chains were all read from a single sample in a study of shared clonotypes between healthy human individuals. The table came from immunoSEQ multiplex PCR; TCRdb's copy has only in-frame clones and leaves some out. The data hold hundreds of thousands of clones, with 96% observed a single time. Input material: memory CD8+ T cells sorted from blood. Subset reported: CD45RO+ cells pooled with CCR7-negative TemRA cells. The receptors originated from a man aged 30 to 39 in good health.

This clone occurred once. The chain recombines TRBV6-5 with TRBJ2-7; D not certain. Trimming removed 4 bases from V and 3 bases from J, with 4 bases in between. Germline assignment: CDR1 MNHEY and CDR2 SVGAGI. There are 11 residues in the CDR3. The CDR3 DNA reads as TGTGCCAGCAGTTCTATCTACGAGCAGTACTTC. This translates into CASSSIYEQYF.

The chain uses TRBV2 and TRBJ2-4, with D possibly matching TRBD2 (5 bases). V was clipped by 3 bases and J by 3 bases, with 12 bases between them. CDR1 is SNHLY, CDR2 FYNNEI, per germline. This CDR3 is built from 15 residues. DNA for the CDR3: TGTGCCAGCAGTGAGCCCGGGGTGGGCAAAAACATTCAGTACTTC. Its translation: CASSEPGVGKNIQYF. The full variable domain, rest sourced from reference TRBV2 and TRBJ2-4, is EPEVTQTPSHQVTQMGQEVILRCVPISNHLYFYWYRQILGQKVEFLVSFYNNEISEKSEIFDDQFSVERPDGSNFTLKIRSTKLEDSAMYFCASSEPGVGKNIQYFGAGTRLSVL.

The rearrangement uses TRBV30 and TRBJ2-7; 9 bases match TRBD1. The CDR3 contains 13 residues. Losses at the gene ends were 1 base for V and 2 bases for J; bases not matched to a gene: 0. CDR1 is GTSNPN and CDR2 is SVGIG in the germline V gene (reference sequence). The DNA of the CDR3 is TGTGCCTGGAGTGGACAGGGGGCCTACGAGCAGTACTTC. It translates to CAWSGQGAYEQYF.

This CDR3 is CASSPTGGRQPQHF. CDR3 DNA sequence: TGTGCCAGCAGTCCCACAGGGGGCAGGCAGCCCCAGCATTTT. The J gene is TRBJ1-5, the V gene TRBV9; 9 nucleotides align to TRBD1. The CDR3 totals 14 residues. Germline V gene sequence: CDR1 SGDLS, CDR2 YYNGEE. V dropped 5 bases and J dropped 7; count of bases not matched to a gene: 7.

The chain recombines TRBV7-9 with TRBJ1-2, with TRBD1 as a possible D gene (5 bases). CDR1 and CDR2 from the germline V gene are SEHNR and FQNEAQ (reference sequence). Trimming removed 2 bases at V and 4 bases at J, with 8 bases between. This CDR3 is built from 13 residues. CDR3 bases: TGTGCCAGCAGCTTACAGGGAGGCTATGGCTACACCTTC. Translation: CASSLQGGYGYTF.

The V and J genes are TRBV4-1 and TRBJ2-7; TRBD2 agrees at 8 bases. Per the germline V gene, CDR1 is MGHRA and CDR2 is YSYEKL. The J segment lost 5 bases and the V segment lost 0 bases, leaving 0 bases of the junction unmatched. This CDR3 spans 13 amino acids. The CDR3 DNA reads TGCGCCAGCAGCCAAGAGCGGGGGGACGAGCAGTACTTC. This translates into CASSQERGDEQYF.

The chain joins TRBV4-1 to TRBJ1-2, with 10 nucleotides matching TRBD1. Germline V CDR1 and CDR2: MGHRA, YSYEKL. The junction had 2 bases not matched to a gene; V was cut back by 1 base and J by 3 bases. This CDR3 has 15 amino acids. The CDR3 loop reads CASSQGTGGYYGYTF. As DNA, the CDR3 is TGCGCCAGCAGCCAAGGGACAGGGGGTTACTATGGCTACACCTTC.

This clone was seen a single time. V and J are TRBV6-5 and TRBJ1-2; TRBD1 agrees at 10 bases. Germline CDR1 and CDR2: MNHEY and SVGAGI. The CDR3 consists of 13 residues. With V trimmed by 6 bases and J by 8 bases, 6 bases remained unmatched. The DNA for the CDR3 is TGTGCCAGCAGGGTTGACAGGGGGCAGGGCTACACCTTC. Protein sequence: CASRVDRGQGYTF.

The rearrangement uses TRBV7-9 and TRBJ2-2; 8 positions agree with TRBD2. After removal of 2 bases from V and 4 bases from J, the junction contained 3 bases not matched to a gene. The CDR3 consists of 15 residues. Germline V gives CDR1 SEHNR, CDR2 FQNEAQ (reference sequence). The CDR3: CASSLSGGGTGELFF. DNA for the CDR3: TGTGCCAGCAGCTTATCCGGGGGGGGCACCGGGGAGCTGTTTTTT.

The gene calls are TRBV1 and TRBJ2-1; the table gives TRBD1 as D, unverified against the DNA. TRBV1 is a known pseudogene. The CDR3 sequence is 14 residues long. The CDR3 loop reads CTSSHPGSYNEQFF. Here the CDR3 DNA reads TGCACCAGCAGCCACCCTGGCAGCTACAATGAGCAGTTCTTC.

V is TRBV15 and J is TRBJ2-5, with 12 bases fitting TRBD2. J was trimmed by 5 bases and V by 5 bases; bases with no gene match: 9. Germline assignment: CDR1 LNHNV and CDR2 YYDKDF (reference sequence). This CDR3 comprises 16 residues. CDR3 protein: CATSEGRLAGVETQYF. The CDR3 DNA follows: TGTGCCACCAGCGAGGGACGACTAGCGGGAGTGGAGACCCAGTACTTC.

DNA of the CDR3: TGTGCCAGCAGTTCTTACCAGCAAGAGACCCAGTACTTC. It yields the protein CASSSYQQETQYF. V and J are TRBV6-5 and TRBJ2-5; D unclear. Germline CDR1 is MNHEY and CDR2 is SVGAGI. V lost 4 bases, J lost 2 bases, and 8 bases lay in between. The CDR3 extends over 13 amino acids.

The chain carries TRBV19 and TRBJ1-1, with a possible D match to TRBD1 (5 bases). The CDR3 length is 13 residues. Trimming removed 9 bases at V and 0 bases at J, with 11 bases between. The germline gives CDR1 LNHDA, CDR2 SQIVND (reference sequence). This CDR3 is CASRGAVNTEAFF. CDR3 nucleotides: TGTGCCAGCCGAGGGGCAGTGAACACTGAAGCTTTCTTT.

The chain recombines TRBV10-3 with TRBJ1-2; weak D call: TRBD1 (5 bases). Germline assignment: CDR1 ENHRY and CDR2 SYGVKD. The CDR3 sequence is 16 residues long. V lost 2 bases to trimming and J lost 0 bases, with 13 bases between them. The CDR3 coding sequence is TGTGCCATCAGTGAGGCCAGGACAAAAGCTAACTATGGCTACACCTTC. This sequence encodes CAISEARTKANYGYTF.

This sequence joins TRBV7-3 and TRBJ2-3, with TRBD2 identical over 10 bases. The CDR3 consists of 18 residues. Per the germline V gene, CDR1 is SGHTA and CDR2 is FQGTGA. With V trimmed by 2 bases and J by 2 bases, 10 bases remained unmatched. The CDR3 protein is CASSLRPSGRGDTDTQYF. The CDR3 bases are TGTGCCAGCAGCTTACGTCCTAGCGGGAGAGGGGACACAGATACGCAGTATTTT. Filled out from reference TRBV7-3 and TRBJ2-3, the complete variable domain reads GAGVSQTPSNKVTEKGKYVELRCDPISGHTALYWYRQSLGQGPEFLIYFQGTGAADDSGLPNDRFFAVRPEGSVSTLKIQRTERGDSAVYLCASSLRPSGRGDTDTQYFGPGTRLTVL.

The CDR3 bases are TGTGCCAGCACCCCTTTAGGCACAGATACGCAGTATTTT. Its protein is CASTPLGTDTQYF. V gene TRBV9 combines with J gene TRBJ2-3; D remains unclear. V was clipped by 6 bases and J by 1 base, with 9 bases between them. The V gene's germline CDR1 is SGDLS and CDR2 YYNGEE. The CDR3 is 13 amino acids.

CDR3 DNA: TGTGCCAGTAGTATTGGGTTTCGGACGGGACAGGGGAACACTGAAGCTTTCTTT. Its protein product is CASSIGFRTGQGNTEAFF. The J gene is TRBJ1-1, the V gene TRBV19; 9 bases align to TRBD1. With V trimmed by 3 bases and J by 1 base, 12 bases remained unmatched. Germline CDR1 reads LNHDA; CDR2 reads SQIVND (reference sequence). This CDR3 is built from 18 residues.

The CDR3 protein is CASSLGLRFRVGYEQYF. The CDR3 bases are TGCGCCAGCAGCTTGGGTTTGAGGTTCAGGGTTGGGTACGAGCAGTACTTC. The chain combines TRBV5-1 with TRBJ2-7, with a possible D match to TRBD1 (5 bases). Germline-derived CDR1 and CDR2 are SGHRS and YFSETQ. This CDR3 spans 17 amino acids. With 0 bases removed from V and 4 bases from J, the gap between germline ends came to 20 bases.

V is TRBV5-4 and J is TRBJ2-3; 7 positions agree with TRBD1. CDR3 length equals 15 residues. The V and J ends lost 2 bases and 2 bases, in that order; junction bases with no gene match: 5. The germline V gene has CDR1 SGHNT and CDR2 YYREEE (reference sequence). CDR3 DNA sequence: TGTGCCAGCAGCTTTAGGGGGCCCCACACAGATACGCAGTATTTT. This translates into CASSFRGPHTDTQYF.

This chain connects TRBV28 to TRBJ2-7, with D uncertain. Trimming pared 4 bases from V and 2 bases from J, leaving 12 bases between. The germline V gene has CDR1 MDHEN and CDR2 SYDVKM. The CDR3 is 14 amino acids. The CDR3 loop reads CASSSPTLTYEQYF. CDR3 DNA sequence: TGTGCCAGCAGTTCCCCAACGCTGACCTACGAGCAGTACTTC.

V is TRBV4-2 and J is TRBJ2-7; D perhaps matches TRBD1 (6 bases). CDR3 size: 16 residues. Germline CDR1 reads LGHNA; CDR2 reads YNFKEQ. V lost 4 bases to trimming and J lost 4 bases, with 20 bases between them. The CDR3 spells CASSPGQSHRGYEQYF. CDR3 nucleotides: TGTGCCAGCAGCCCCGGACAGTCCCATCGGGGTTACGAGCAGTACTTC.

This clone appeared once. This chain's CDR3 is CASHDRTSGTQYF. CDR3 nucleotides: TGTGCCAGTCATGACCGAACGTCGGGGACCCAGTACTTC. The chain links TRBV7-6 to TRBJ2-5; D unresolved. Trimming removed 9 bases from V and 7 bases from J, with 18 bases in between. Germline V CDR1 and CDR2: SGHVS, FNYEAQ. The CDR3 runs 13 residues.

This chain uses TRBV6-5 with TRBJ1-5; D is perhaps TRBD1 (5 bases). The ends were cut back, 6 bases at V and 0 bases at J, with 12 bases in the middle. The CDR3 extends over 15 amino acids. In germline, CDR1 is MNHEY, CDR2 SVGAGI. The CDR3 DNA sequence: TGTGCCAGCAGCCTCGACAGTTATAGCAATCAGCCCCAGCATTTT. Protein product: CASSLDSYSNQPQHF.

The V gene is TRBV2, the J gene TRBJ2-7; D possibly matches TRBD1 or TRBD2 (5 bases each). The CDR3 covers 14 residues. Trimming removed 7 bases from V and 12 bases from J, with 25 bases in between. Germline V gene sequence: CDR1 SNHLY, CDR2 FYNNEI. The CDR3 sequence is CASIDGPGTPRRYF. DNA for the CDR3: TGTGCCAGCATCGATGGTCCCGGGACCCCGAGGCGGTACTTC.